One T cell receptor beta chain is described in this entry. The antigen is undetermined. Trimming cost V 1 base and J 6 bases, with 10 bases left between them. CDR3 length: 15 residues. CDR1 is LGHNA, CDR2 YSLEER, per germline. This sample was included in a study of CD8 T cells in Susac syndrome. Study context: Patients with Susac syndrome were therapy-naive, on corticosteroids, or on intravenous immunoglobulin alone at the time that blood was drawn.

An input of roughly 0.45 to 1 ug of RNA was subjected to reverse transcription using random hexamers. TCRdb re-derived calls from the immunoSEQ multiplex PCR reads in MiXCR, one entry per CDR3 protein. The sample holds roughly 130,000 distinct CDR3 sequences, roughly 94% seen once. Study-wide points: CD8+ clonal expansion in Susac peaked in TEMRA cells and active patients.

Each Susac syndrome patient had definite or probable disease by recently defined criteria. The CD8+ and CD4+ T cells were isolated magnetically using a negative isolation approach, whereas the TEMRA cells were enriched by FACS. The chain has TRBV4-3 and TRBJ1-6; possible D gene TRBD1, 6 bases. The TCR sequence derives from a human donor with Susac syndrome. Sample: CD8+ T cells from PBMCs. The CDR3 sequence: CASSQVGASNSPLHF. CDR3 in DNA: TGCGCCAGCAGCCAAGTGGGGGCTAGTAATTCACCCCTCCACTTT.